This T cell receptor (beta chain) comes out of a study of naive and memory T cell subsets. This clonotype was seen more than once but under ten times. Overnight CMV lysate stimulation of fresh PBMCs defined donor CMV status by CD4+ IFNgamma. Cells stained for CD3, CD4, CD8, CD45RA and CD27 were sorted into four subsets. EMRA cells were CD45RA+CD27-, and effector memory cells CD45RA-CD27-. The beta constant-region primer was an equimolar mix of two oligonucleotides covering TRBC1 and TRBC2. Nested alpha and beta constant-region primers with the SP2 primer drove four PCR rounds on ligated cDNA. Ligation attached a single-stranded oligonucleotide with a 12-nucleotide UMI and the SP2 primer to the cDNA 3' end. TCRdb re-called the UMI-ligation and nested PCR reads with MiXCR, one entry per CDR3 protein. The table shows 8,500 to 10,000 distinct CDR3 sequences, with around 5.6% occurring only once. The CDR3 runs to 11 residues. Germline V gene sequence: CDR1 SGHDT, CDR2 YYEEEE. V lost 3 bases and J lost 5, with 3 bases in between.

This clonotype was sampled from a human donor in good health. The chain joins TRBV5-6 to TRBJ2-1; D is unresolved. Sequenced: CD4+ TEMRA cells from blood. Subset specified: effector memory re-expressing CD45RA, CD45RA+ CD27-. Written as DNA, the CDR3 is TGTGCCAGCAGCTCTAACAATGAGCAGTTCTTC. It codes for CASSSNNEQFF.